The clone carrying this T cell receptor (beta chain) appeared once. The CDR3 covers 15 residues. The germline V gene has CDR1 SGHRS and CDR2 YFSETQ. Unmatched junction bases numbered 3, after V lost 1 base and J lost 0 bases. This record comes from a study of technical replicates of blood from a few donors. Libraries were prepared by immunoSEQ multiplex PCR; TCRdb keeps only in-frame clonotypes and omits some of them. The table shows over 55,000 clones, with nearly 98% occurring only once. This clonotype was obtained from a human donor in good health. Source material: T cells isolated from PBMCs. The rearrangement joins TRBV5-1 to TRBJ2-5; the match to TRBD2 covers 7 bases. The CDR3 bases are TGCGCCAGCAGCTTGTTGCGGGGGTACCAAGAGACCCAGTACTTC. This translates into CASSLLRGYQETQYF.